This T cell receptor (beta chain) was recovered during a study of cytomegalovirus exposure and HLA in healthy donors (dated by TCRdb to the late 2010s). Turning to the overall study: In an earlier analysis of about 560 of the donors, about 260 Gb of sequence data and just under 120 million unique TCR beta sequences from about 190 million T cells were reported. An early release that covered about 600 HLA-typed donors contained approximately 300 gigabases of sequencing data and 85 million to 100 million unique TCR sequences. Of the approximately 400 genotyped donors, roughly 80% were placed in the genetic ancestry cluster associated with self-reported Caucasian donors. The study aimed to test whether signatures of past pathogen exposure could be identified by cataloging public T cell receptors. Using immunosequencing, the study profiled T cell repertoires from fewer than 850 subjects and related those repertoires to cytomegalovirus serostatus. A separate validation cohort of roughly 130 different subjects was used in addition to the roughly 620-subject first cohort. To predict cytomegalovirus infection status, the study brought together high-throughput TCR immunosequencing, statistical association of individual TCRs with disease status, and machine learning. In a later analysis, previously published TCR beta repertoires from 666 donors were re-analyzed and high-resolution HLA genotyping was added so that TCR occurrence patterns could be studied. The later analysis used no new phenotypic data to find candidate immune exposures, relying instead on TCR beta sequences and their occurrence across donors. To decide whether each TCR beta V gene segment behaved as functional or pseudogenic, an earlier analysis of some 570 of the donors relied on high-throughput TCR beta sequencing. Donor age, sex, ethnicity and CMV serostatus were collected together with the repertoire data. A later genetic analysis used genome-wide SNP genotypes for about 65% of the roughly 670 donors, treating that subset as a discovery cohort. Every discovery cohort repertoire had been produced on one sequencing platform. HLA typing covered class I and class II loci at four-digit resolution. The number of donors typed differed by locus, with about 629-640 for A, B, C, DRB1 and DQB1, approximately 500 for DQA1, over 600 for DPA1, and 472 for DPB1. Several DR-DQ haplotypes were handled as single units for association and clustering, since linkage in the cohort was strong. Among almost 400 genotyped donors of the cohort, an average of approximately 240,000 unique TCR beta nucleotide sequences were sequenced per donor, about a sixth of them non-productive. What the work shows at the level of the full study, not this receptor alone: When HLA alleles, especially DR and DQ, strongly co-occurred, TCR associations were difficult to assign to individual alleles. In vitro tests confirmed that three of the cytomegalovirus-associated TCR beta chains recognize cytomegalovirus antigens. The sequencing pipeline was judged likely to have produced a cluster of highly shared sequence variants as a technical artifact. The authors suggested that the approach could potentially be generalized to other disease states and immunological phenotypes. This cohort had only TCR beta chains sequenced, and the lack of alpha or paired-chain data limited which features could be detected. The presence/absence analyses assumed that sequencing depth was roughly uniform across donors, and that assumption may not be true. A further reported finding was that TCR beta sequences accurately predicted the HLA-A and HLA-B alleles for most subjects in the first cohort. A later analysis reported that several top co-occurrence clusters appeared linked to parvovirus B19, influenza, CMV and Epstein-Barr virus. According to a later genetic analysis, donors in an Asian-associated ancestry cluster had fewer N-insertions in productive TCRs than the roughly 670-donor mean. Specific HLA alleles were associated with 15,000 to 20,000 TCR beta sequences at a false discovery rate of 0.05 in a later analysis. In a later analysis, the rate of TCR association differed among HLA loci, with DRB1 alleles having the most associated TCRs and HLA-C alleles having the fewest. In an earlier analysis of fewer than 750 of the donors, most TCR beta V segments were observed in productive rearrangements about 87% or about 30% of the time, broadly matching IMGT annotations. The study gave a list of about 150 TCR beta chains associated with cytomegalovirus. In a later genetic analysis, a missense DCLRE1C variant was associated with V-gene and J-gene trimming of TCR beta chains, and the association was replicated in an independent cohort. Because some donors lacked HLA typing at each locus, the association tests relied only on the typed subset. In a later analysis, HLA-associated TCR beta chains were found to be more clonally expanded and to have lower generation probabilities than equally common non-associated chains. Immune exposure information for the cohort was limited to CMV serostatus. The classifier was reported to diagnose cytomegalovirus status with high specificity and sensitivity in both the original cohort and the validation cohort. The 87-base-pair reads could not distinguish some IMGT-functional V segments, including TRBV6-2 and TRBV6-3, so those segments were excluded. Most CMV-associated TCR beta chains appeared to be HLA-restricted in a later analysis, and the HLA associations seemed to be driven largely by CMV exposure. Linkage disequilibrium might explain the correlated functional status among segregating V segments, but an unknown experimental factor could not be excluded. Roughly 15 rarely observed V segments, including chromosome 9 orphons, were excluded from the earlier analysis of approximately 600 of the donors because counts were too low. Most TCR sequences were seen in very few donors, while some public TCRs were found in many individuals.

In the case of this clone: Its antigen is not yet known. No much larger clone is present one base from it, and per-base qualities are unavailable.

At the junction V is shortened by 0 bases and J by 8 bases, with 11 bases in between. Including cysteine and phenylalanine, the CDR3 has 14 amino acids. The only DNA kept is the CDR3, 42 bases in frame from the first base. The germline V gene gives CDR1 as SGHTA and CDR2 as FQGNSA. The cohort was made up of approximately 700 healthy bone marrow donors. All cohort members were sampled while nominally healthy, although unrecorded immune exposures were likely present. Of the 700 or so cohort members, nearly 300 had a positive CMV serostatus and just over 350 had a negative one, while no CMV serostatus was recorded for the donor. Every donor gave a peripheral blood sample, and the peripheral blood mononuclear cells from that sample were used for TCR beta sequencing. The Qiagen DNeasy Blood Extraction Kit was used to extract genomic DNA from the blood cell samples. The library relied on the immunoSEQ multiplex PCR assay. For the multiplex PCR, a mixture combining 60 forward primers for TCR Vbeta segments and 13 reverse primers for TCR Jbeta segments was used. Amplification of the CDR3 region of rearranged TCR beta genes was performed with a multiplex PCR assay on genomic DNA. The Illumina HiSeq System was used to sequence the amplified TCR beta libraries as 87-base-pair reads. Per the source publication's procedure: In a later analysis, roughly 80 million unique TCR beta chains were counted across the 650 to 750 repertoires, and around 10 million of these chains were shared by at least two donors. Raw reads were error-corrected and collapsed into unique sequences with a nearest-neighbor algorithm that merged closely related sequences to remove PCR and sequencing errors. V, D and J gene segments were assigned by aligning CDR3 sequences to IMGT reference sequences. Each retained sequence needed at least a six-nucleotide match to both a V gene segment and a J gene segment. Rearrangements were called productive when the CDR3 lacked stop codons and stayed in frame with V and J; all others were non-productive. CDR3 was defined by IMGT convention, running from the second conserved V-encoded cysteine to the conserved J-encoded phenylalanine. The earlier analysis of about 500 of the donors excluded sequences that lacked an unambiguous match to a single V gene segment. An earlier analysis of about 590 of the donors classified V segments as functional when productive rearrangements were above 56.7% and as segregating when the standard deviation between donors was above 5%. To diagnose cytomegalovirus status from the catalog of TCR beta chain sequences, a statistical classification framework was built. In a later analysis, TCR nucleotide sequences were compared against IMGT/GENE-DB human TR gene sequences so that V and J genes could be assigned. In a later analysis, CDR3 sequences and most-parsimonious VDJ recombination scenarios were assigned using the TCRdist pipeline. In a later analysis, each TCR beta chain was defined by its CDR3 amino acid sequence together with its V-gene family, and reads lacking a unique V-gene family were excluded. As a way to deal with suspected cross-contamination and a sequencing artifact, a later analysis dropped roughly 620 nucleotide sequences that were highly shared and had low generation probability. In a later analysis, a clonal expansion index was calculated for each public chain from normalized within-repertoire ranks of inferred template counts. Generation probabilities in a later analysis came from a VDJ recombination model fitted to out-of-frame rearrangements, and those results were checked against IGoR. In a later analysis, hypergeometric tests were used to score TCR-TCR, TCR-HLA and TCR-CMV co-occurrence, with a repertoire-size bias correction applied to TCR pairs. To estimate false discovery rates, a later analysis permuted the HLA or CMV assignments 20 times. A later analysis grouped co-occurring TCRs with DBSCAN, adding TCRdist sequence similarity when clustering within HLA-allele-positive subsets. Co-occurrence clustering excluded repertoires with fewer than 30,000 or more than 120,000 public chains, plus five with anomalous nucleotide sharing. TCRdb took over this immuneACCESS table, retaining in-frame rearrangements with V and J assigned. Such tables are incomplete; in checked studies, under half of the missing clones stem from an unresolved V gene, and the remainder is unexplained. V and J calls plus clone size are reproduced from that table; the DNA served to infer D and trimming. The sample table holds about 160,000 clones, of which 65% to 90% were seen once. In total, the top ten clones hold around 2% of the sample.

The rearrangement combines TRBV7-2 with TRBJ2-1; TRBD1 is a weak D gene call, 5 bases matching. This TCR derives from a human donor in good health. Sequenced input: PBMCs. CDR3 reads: CASSLAGARYEQFF. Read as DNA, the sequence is TGTGCCAGCAGCTTAGCAGGGGCGCGGTATGAGCAGTTCTTC.